The TCR beta chain under discussion was sequenced for a study of post-analysis software for immune sequencing data. Broader study findings: Analysis by F measure revealed that same-batch samples clustered strongly together.

In the case of this clonotype: Its antigen is undetermined.

Sequencing libraries made from TCR beta cDNA carried unique molecular identifiers. It was from roughly 1 to 10 million T cells that 500,000 or so cDNA molecules came. Using its own MiXCR run on the PCR reads, TCRdb lists one record per CDR3 protein. The sample lists under 900,000 distinct CDR3 sequences; under 70% were seen once. The specimen was blood. This sequence originates from a girl aged 10 to 17 with multiple sclerosis.

The CDR3: CSAEMNTEAFF. CDR3 sequence (DNA): TGCAGCGCAGAAATGAACACTGAAGCTTTCTTT. V is TRBV29-1 and J is TRBJ1-1; D is unresolved. Germline loops: CDR1 SQVTM, CDR2 ANQGSEA. Trimming took off 7 bases at V and 0 bases at J, with 6 bases between the two ends. CDR3 size: 11 residues.